This entry lists 29 T cell receptor beta chains sequenced from one sample in a study of blood T cell repertoires in COVID-19. Using immunoSEQ multiplex PCR, the repertoire was profiled, and TCRdb retains in-frame clones only, with some absent. The sample shows around 99,000 clones, less than 85% of them seen only once. The sample was peripheral blood. The receptors here all came from a woman aged 55-75 years with acute or convalescent COVID-19.

The chain combines TRBV5-6 with TRBJ2-5; TRBD2 might be the D (6 bases). The germline V gene encodes CDR1 SGHDT and CDR2 YYEEEE. V lost 3 bases and J 5 bases, leaving 17 bases between the germline ends. This CDR3 comprises 15 residues. DNA for the CDR3: TGTGCCAGCAGCTCCCCGGAGGGCCGTTGGGAGACCCAGTACTTC. Its protein product is CASSSPEGRWETQYF.

The chain has TRBV19 and TRBJ2-7, with 11 nucleotides matching TRBD2. There are 15 residues in the CDR3. With 4 bases clipped from V and 9 bases from J, the junction kept 11 bases outside the gene matches. Looked up from germline, CDR1 is LNHDA and CDR2 is SQIVND (reference sequence). CDR3 region: CASSTSLAGVFVQYF. The CDR3 region has the DNA TGTGCCAGTAGTACGTCACTAGCGGGAGTTTTTGTGCAGTACTTC.

The V gene is TRBV6-2 or TRBV6-3, the J gene TRBJ2-7, with 9 bases fitting TRBD2. The CDR3 totals 15 residues. Germline V lookup: CDR1 MNHEY, CDR2 SVGEGT. Trimming removed 2 bases from V and 0 bases from J; junction bases left unmatched: 2. The CDR3 nucleotides read TGTGCCAGCAGTTACGGAGCGGGGGGCTCCTACGAGCAGTACTTC. It encodes CASSYGAGGSYEQYF.

V and J are TRBV5-1 and TRBJ1-2; tentative D call: TRBD1 (6 bases). The length of the CDR3 is 16 residues. Germline CDR1 SGHRS, CDR2 YFSETQ. The V end was cut by 0 bases, the J end by 7 bases, with 19 bases between. The CDR3 region is CASSLDTIPGVGGYTF. CDR3 coding DNA: TGCGCCAGCAGCTTGGACACTATTCCAGGGGTTGGTGGCTACACCTTC.

The chain combines TRBV27 with TRBJ1-2; TRBD1 might be the D (6 bases). Germline V gene sequence: CDR1 MNHEY, CDR2 SMNVEV (reference sequence). The CDR3 spans 15 residues. Trimming pared 5 bases from V and 7 bases from J, leaving 20 bases between. The CDR3 DNA reads as TGTGCCAGCAGTCCTCACAGGGAAGGGTTCGCTGGCTACACCTTC. Its protein product is CASSPHREGFAGYTF.

This chain connects TRBV6-5 to TRBJ2-3; possible D gene TRBD1, 6 bases. Trimming took off 2 bases at V and 8 bases at J, with 11 bases between the two ends. The CDR3 runs 13 residues. Germline CDR1 reads MNHEY; CDR2 reads SVGAGI. The CDR3, as DNA: TGTGCCAGCAGTTACCAGGGGATGGGTACGCAGTATTTT. This encodes CASSYQGMGTQYF.

The J gene is TRBJ2-7, the V gene TRBV10-3, with D hard to call. Trimming removed 2 bases from V and 2 bases from J, with 10 bases in between. The CDR3 is made up of 14 amino acids. CDR1 and CDR2 from the germline V gene are ENHRY and SYGVKD. CDR3 DNA: TGTGCCATCAGTGAGCCCAGCGAGGCCTACGAGCAGTACTTC. Translating it yields CAISEPSEAYEQYF.

The chain combines TRBV6-1 with TRBJ1-5, with TRBD1 as a possible D gene (5 bases). V was shortened by 5 bases and J by 2 bases, with 13 bases between the two germline ends. The CDR3 totals 15 residues. Germline CDR1 MNHNS, CDR2 SASEGT. CDR3 in DNA: TGTGCCAGCAGTCCCCAGGGTACGGGCAATCAGCCCCAGCATTTT. This sequence encodes CASSPQGTGNQPQHF.

The chain is built from TRBV3-1 (or the pseudogene TRBV3-2) and TRBJ2-2; no clear D gene. Germline CDR1 reads LGHDT; CDR2 reads YNNKEL (reference sequence). V lost 2 bases and J 4 bases, leaving 8 bases between the germline ends. CDR3 length equals 14 residues. The CDR3 nucleotides read TGTGCCAGCAGCCAAAACACGGGCACCGGGGAGCTGTTTTTT. Residues: CASSQNTGTGELFF.

The chain carries TRBV9 and TRBJ2-7, with 16 bases matching TRBD2. This CDR3 has 19 residues. J lost 6 bases, V lost 4 bases, and 16 bases had no gene match. The germline V gene has CDR1 SGDLS and CDR2 YYNGEE. Written as DNA, the CDR3 is TGTGCCAGCAGCTCCTGGTCCGGGACTAGCGGGAGGGCCCTGGGCGAGCAGTACTTC. Translated, it gives CASSSWSGTSGRALGEQYF. Looking up the rest from reference TRBV9 and TRBJ2-7 gives the full variable domain: DSGVTQTPKHLITATGQRVTLRCSPRSGDLSVYWYQQSLDQGLQFLIQYYNGEERAKGNILERFSAQQFPDLHSELNLSSLELGDSALYFCASSSWSGTSGRALGEQYFGPGTRLTVT.

The chain has TRBV7-2 and TRBJ2-1, with D perhaps TRBD2 (5 bases). This CDR3 region has 13 residues. With 6 bases removed from V and 0 bases from J, the gap between germline ends came to 6 bases. Germline V gives CDR1 SGHTA, CDR2 FQGNSA. For the CDR3, the DNA is TGTGCCAGCAGTACTAGCTCCTACAATGAGCAGTTCTTC. Residues: CASSTSSYNEQFF.

The V and J genes are TRBV12-3 or TRBV12-4 and TRBJ2-7, with a possible D match to TRBD2 (5 bases). With 1 base removed from V and 6 bases from J, the gap between germline ends came to 10 bases. The CDR3 loop spans 13 amino acids. Written as DNA, the CDR3 is TGTGCCAGCAGTTTAGGGGCGGGCAGCGAGCAGTACTTC. It is translated as CASSLGAGSEQYF.

V gene TRBV28 combines with J gene TRBJ1-5, with a weak D call TRBD1 (5 bases). With 4 bases removed from V and 14 bases from J, the gap between germline ends came to 12 bases. From germline, CDR1 is MDHEN and CDR2 SYDVKM. The CDR3 is 11 amino acids. CDR3 bases: TGTGCCAGCAGTTCGGGCAGGGTCAAGCATTTT. It is translated as CASSSGRVKHF. The full variable domain, with the rest looked up from reference TRBV28 and TRBJ1-5, is DVKVTQSSRYLVKRTGEKVFLECVQDMDHENMFWYRQDPGLGLRLIYFSYDVKMKEKGDIPEGYSVSREKKERFSLILESASTNQTSMYLCASSSGRVKHFGDGTRLSIL.

The chain uses TRBV27 and TRBJ2-3; D possibly corresponds to TRBD1 (6 bases). This CDR3 is built from 14 residues. V shed 8 bases and J shed 4 bases, with 16 bases lying between them. Germline V lookup: CDR1 MNHEY, CDR2 SMNVEV (reference sequence). CDR3 DNA: TGTGCCAGCTCCCAGAGGGGGAGATCAGATACGCAGTATTTT. Protein: CASSQRGRSDTQYF.

The chain has TRBV28 and TRBJ2-5; weak D call: TRBD1 (6 bases). Trimming removed 6 bases at V and 5 bases at J, with 13 bases between. Germline CDR1 MDHEN, CDR2 SYDVKM. The CDR3 is made up of 13 amino acids. CDR3 nucleotide sequence: TGTGCCAGCAGCCGGAGTCAGGGGGAGACCCAGTACTTC. This codes for CASSRSQGETQYF.

The chain combines TRBV3-1 (or the pseudogene TRBV3-2) with TRBJ1-1; D not resolved. Germline V gene data show CDR1 as LGHDT and CDR2 as YNNKEL (reference sequence). CDR3 size: 15 residues. V lost 4 bases to trimming and J lost 4 bases, with 16 bases between them. The CDR3 loop is CASSPMTTSGTEAFF. The CDR3, as DNA: TGTGCCAGCAGCCCAATGACTACATCGGGCACTGAAGCTTTCTTT.

The gene calls are TRBV6-5 and TRBJ1-3; D is unresolved. The V end was cut by 0 bases, the J end by 1 base, with 10 bases between. The CDR3 spans 16 residues. CDR1 is MNHEY, CDR2 SVGAGI, per germline. This CDR3 reads CASSYSPLGSGNTIYF. The CDR3 DNA is TGTGCCAGCAGTTACTCCCCTCTAGGATCTGGAAACACCATATATTTT.

This chain uses TRBV5-6 with TRBJ1-3; D gene ambiguous. Trimming pared 1 base from V and 0 bases from J, leaving 5 bases between. The CDR3 spans 14 residues. Germline V lookup: CDR1 SGHDT, CDR2 YYEEEE. The DNA for the CDR3 is TGTGCCAGCAGCTTGTATAGCTCTGGAAACACCATATATTTT. Its translation is CASSLYSSGNTIYF.

V usage is TRBV7-8 and J usage is TRBJ1-1; D unresolved. CDR1 SGHVS and CDR2 FQNEAQ come from the germline V gene. The V end was cut by 1 base, the J end by 2 bases, with 11 bases between. This CDR3 is 15 amino acids long. The CDR3 reads CASSLVAPSNTEAFF. DNA for the CDR3: TGTGCCAGCAGCTTAGTTGCACCTAGCAACACTGAAGCTTTCTTT.

The chain is built from TRBV2 and TRBJ2-7; 9 positions agree with TRBD1. The CDR3 runs 13 residues. From germline, CDR1 is SNHLY and CDR2 FYNNEI. V was clipped by 7 bases and J by 4 bases; unmatched bases: 5. CDR3 loop: CASIQGQGYEQYF. The CDR3 nucleotides are TGTGCCAGCATTCAGGGACAGGGATACGAGCAGTACTTC.

This clone has only one observation. This chain joins TRBV5-5 and TRBJ2-3, with 7 bases matching TRBD1. The junction had 3 bases not matched to a gene; V was cut back by 2 bases and J by 0 bases. From germline, CDR1 is SGHKS and CDR2 YYEKEE (reference sequence). The CDR3 spans 15 residues. The CDR3 sequence: CASSFGTDSTDTQYF. For the CDR3, the DNA is TGTGCCAGCAGCTTCGGGACAGATAGCACAGATACGCAGTATTTT.

The genes are TRBV7-2 and TRBJ1-1, with D possibly matching TRBD1 (6 bases). The V gene lost 0 bases and the J gene lost 10 bases, with 6 bases spanning the gap. The CDR3 runs 11 residues. CDR1 SGHTA and CDR2 FQGNSA come from the germline V gene. CDR3 sequence: CASSLAGAAFF. As DNA, the CDR3 is TGTGCCAGCAGCTTAGCGGGGGCAGCTTTCTTT.

In its sample, this clone was seen once. The CDR3 spells CASTTTGTISYEQYF. The DNA for the CDR3 is TGTGCCAGCACGACGACAGGGACCATCTCCTACGAGCAGTACTTC. The chain links TRBV7-2 to TRBJ2-7; 7 bases agree with TRBD1. V was pared by 7 bases and J by 0 bases, with 9 bases of the junction left unmatched. The CDR3 length is 15 residues. CDR1 and CDR2 from the germline V gene are SGHTA and FQGNSA.

This sequence joins TRBV4-1 and TRBJ2-3, with 10 bases fitting TRBD1. Germline V gives CDR1 MGHRA, CDR2 YSYEKL. J was trimmed by 4 bases and V by 4 bases; bases with no gene match: 5. The CDR3 is 15 amino acids. As DNA, the CDR3 is TGCGCCAGCAGCCTACCGGGACAGGGGCCAGATACGCAGTATTTT. Translated, it gives CASSLPGQGPDTQYF.

The chain couples TRBV10-3 to TRBJ2-1; 14 bases fit TRBD2. Per the germline V gene, CDR1 is ENHRY and CDR2 is SYGVKD. The CDR3 covers 18 residues. V dropped 0 bases and J dropped 7; count of bases not matched to a gene: 8. CDR3 protein: CAISESGTSGSRRNEQFF. DNA of the CDR3: TGTGCCATCAGTGAGTCCGGGACTAGCGGGAGTCGGCGGAATGAGCAGTTCTTC.

The chain employs TRBV7-3 and TRBJ1-1; D gene unclear. The germline V and J ends were trimmed by 2 bases and 1 base, with 5 bases remaining between them. Germline CDR1 is SGHTA and CDR2 is FQGTGA. CDR3 length: 13 amino acids. CDR3 amino acids: CASSLQENTEAFF. The CDR3 coding sequence is TGTGCCAGCAGCTTACAGGAGAACACTGAAGCTTTCTTT.

The chain is built from TRBV7-3 and TRBJ1-6; D is unclear. The germline V gene has CDR1 SGHTA and CDR2 FQGTGA. The CDR3 extends over 15 amino acids. V was pared by 2 bases and J by 9 bases, with 14 bases between. The CDR3 nucleotides read TGTGCCAGCAGCTTAGAGCCTTCCCGCGGTTCACCCCTCCACTTT. It encodes CASSLEPSRGSPLHF.

The rearrangement links TRBV19 to TRBJ1-1; 7 bases align to TRBD1. Germline V gives CDR1 LNHDA, CDR2 SQIVND (reference sequence). CDR3 length: 14 amino acids. J lost 2 bases, V lost 9 bases, and 9 bases had no gene match. CDR3 in amino acids: CASRIGTVNTEAFF. DNA of the CDR3: TGTGCCAGCAGAATAGGGACAGTCAACACTGAAGCTTTCTTT.

This chain links TRBV28 with TRBJ1-2; 8 bases are shared with TRBD1. The CDR3 extends over 15 amino acids. With 7 bases clipped from V and 4 bases from J, the junction kept 11 bases outside the gene matches. Germline V gene sequence: CDR1 MDHEN, CDR2 SYDVKM. The DNA for the CDR3 is TGTGCCAGCACCCAAGGGGCAGGGGGCTCCTATGGCTACACCTTC. It codes for CASTQGAGGSYGYTF.